This is a list of T cell receptor beta chains from one sample in a study of blood T cell repertoires in COVID-19. Assay used: immunoSEQ multiplex PCR; TCRdb lists only in-frame clones, some missing. The table includes about 110,000 clones, roughly 87% detected once. The sequencing input was peripheral blood. These TCRs come from a human donor in a cohort sampled during active COVID-19. The CDR3 runs from the conserved cysteine through the conserved F or W. A D gene is named only where the DNA matches it firmly. Clone size, where shown, is once, few, many, or a class for clones that have expanded.

CDR3nt: TGTGCCACCAGCCCGCGGTGGGATTCACCCCTCCACTTT
CDR3aa: CATSPRWDSPLHF
v_gene: TRBV15
j_gene: TRBJ1-6
d_gene: NA
abundance: many

CDR3nt: TGCAGTGCTAGGGGCCGGGATACGCAGTATTTT
CDR3aa: CSARGRDTQYF
v_gene: TRBV20-1
j_gene: TRBJ2-3
d_gene: NA
abundance: NA

CDR3nt: TGTGCCAGCAGCCTGGGACTAGCGGGAGAGGCACACTACGAGCAGTACTTC
CDR3aa: CASSLGLAGEAHYEQYF
v_gene: TRBV7-2
j_gene: TRBJ2-7
d_gene: TRBD2
abundance: NA

CDR3nt: TGTGCCAGCAGCGGACGGGGGGGGATTGAAGCTTTCTTT
CDR3aa: CASSGRGGIEAFF
v_gene: TRBV6-5
j_gene: TRBJ1-1
d_gene: NA
abundance: once

CDR3nt: TGTGCCAGCAGTCCTCGCCGCGGGCTGGTTCGCTACACCTTC
CDR3aa: CASSPRRGLVRYTF
v_gene: TRBV27
j_gene: TRBJ1-2
d_gene: NA
abundance: NA

CDR3nt: TGTGCCAGCGGTGGGGCAAGGGAGCAGTACTTC
CDR3aa: CASGGAREQYF
v_gene: TRBV5-4
j_gene: TRBJ2-7
d_gene: NA
abundance: NA

CDR3nt: TGTGCCAGTAGTATTGGGATAGGGGGCTACGAGCAGTACTTC
CDR3aa: CASSIGIGGYEQYF
v_gene: TRBV19
j_gene: TRBJ2-7
d_gene: NA
abundance: NA

CDR3nt: TGTGCCAGCAGCTTGTTTGAAGACTCGGAAGCTTTCTTT
CDR3aa: CASSLFEDSEAFF
v_gene: TRBV7-9
j_gene: TRBJ1-1
d_gene: NA
abundance: NA

CDR3nt: TGTGCCAGCAGTTACTCGGGACAGTCCTACGAGCAGTACTTC
CDR3aa: CASSYSGQSYEQYF
v_gene: TRBV6-6
j_gene: TRBJ2-7
d_gene: TRBD1
abundance: NA

CDR3nt: TGTGCCAGCAGCGTAGTCGGGGGGACCCGAGATACGCAGTATTTT
CDR3aa: CASSVVGGTRDTQYF
v_gene: TRBV9
j_gene: TRBJ2-3
d_gene: TRBD2
abundance: NA

CDR3nt: TGTGCCAGCAGCTTAGCGCTCCTTCAGGGAGAGCAGTACTTC
CDR3aa: CASSLALLQGEQYF
v_gene: TRBV7-9
j_gene: TRBJ2-7
d_gene: NA
abundance: NA

CDR3nt: TGCGCCAGCAGTCGATTGGGACATCAGCCTCTTAACTATGGCTACACCTTC
CDR3aa: CASSRLGHQPLNYGYTF
v_gene: TRBV23-1
j_gene: TRBJ1-2
d_gene: NA
abundance: once

CDR3nt: TGTGCCAGCAGTCCTCTCTCAGGGCAAGAGACCCAGTACTTC
CDR3aa: CASSPLSGQETQYF
v_gene: TRBV28
j_gene: TRBJ2-5
d_gene: NA
abundance: NA

CDR3nt: TGTGCCAGCAGTCCAGGACTAGCGGTGCCGGAGCTGTTTTTT
CDR3aa: CASSPGLAVPELFF
v_gene: TRBV7-3
j_gene: TRBJ2-2
d_gene: TRBD2
abundance: NA

CDR3nt: TGTGCCAGCAGCAAAGGTCGGGAGTTGCTCTACGAGCAGTACTTC
CDR3aa: CASSKGRELLYEQYF
v_gene: TRBV21-1
j_gene: TRBJ2-7
d_gene: NA
abundance: NA

CDR3nt: TGTGCCAGCACCCCAGTCCAGGGAGGCTATGGCTACACCTTC
CDR3aa: CASTPVQGGYGYTF
v_gene: TRBV6-5
j_gene: TRBJ1-2
d_gene: NA
abundance: NA

CDR3nt: TGTGCCAGCAGTTACTCAGGCAGGATCTCTGGAAACACCATATATTTT
CDR3aa: CASSYSGRISGNTIYF
v_gene: TRBV6-5
j_gene: TRBJ1-3
d_gene: NA
abundance: NA

CDR3nt: TGCGCCAGCAGTGAGTCGGGGGCGTGGGGGTATAATTACGAGCAGTACTTC
CDR3aa: CASSESGAWGYNYEQYF
v_gene: TRBV10-2
j_gene: TRBJ2-7
d_gene: NA
abundance: NA

CDR3nt: TGCGCCAGCAGCTTGGCCGACGGGCAGGGCTATGGCTACACCTTC
CDR3aa: CASSLADGQGYGYTF
v_gene: TRBV5-1
j_gene: TRBJ1-2
d_gene: NA
abundance: NA

CDR3nt: TGTGCCAGCAGCTTACCCGGGACAGATTCTAACTATGGCTACACCTTC
CDR3aa: CASSLPGTDSNYGYTF
v_gene: TRBV7-9
j_gene: TRBJ1-2
d_gene: TRBD1
abundance: NA

CDR3nt: TGTGCCAGCAGTTACGGCGGGAACAATGAGCAGTTCTTC
CDR3aa: CASSYGGNNEQFF
v_gene: TRBV6-6
j_gene: TRBJ2-1
d_gene: NA
abundance: NA

CDR3nt: TGTGCCAGCCGGGCGGAGGCCATTAATGAGCAGTTCTTC
CDR3aa: CASRAEAINEQFF
v_gene: TRBV6-5
j_gene: TRBJ2-1
d_gene: NA
abundance: NA

CDR3nt: TGTGCCAGCAGTTTGGGAGGAAGCACAGATACGCAGTATTTT
CDR3aa: CASSLGGSTDTQYF
v_gene: TRBV6-2/TRBV6-3
j_gene: TRBJ2-3
d_gene: NA
abundance: NA

CDR3nt: TGTGCCTGGACTAGCGGGGCGGAGAAGACCCAGTACTTC
CDR3aa: CAWTSGAEKTQYF
v_gene: TRBV30
j_gene: TRBJ2-5
d_gene: TRBD2
abundance: NA

CDR3nt: TGTGCCATCAGTGAGTCGAACAATTCGGGTTCACCCCTCCACTTT
CDR3aa: CAISESNNSGSPLHF
v_gene: TRBV10-3
j_gene: TRBJ1-6
d_gene: NA
abundance: NA

CDR3nt: TGTGCCATCAGTGAGTTGTTGGGGCTGGGTAATTCAGATACGCAGTATTTT
CDR3aa: CAISELLGLGNSDTQYF
v_gene: TRBV10-3
j_gene: TRBJ2-3
d_gene: NA
abundance: NA

CDR3nt: TGTGCCACCTCCGGGACAGGCTACACAGATACGCAGTATTTT
CDR3aa: CATSGTGYTDTQYF
v_gene: TRBV19
j_gene: TRBJ2-3
d_gene: TRBD1
abundance: NA

CDR3nt: TGTGCCAGCTCTCCATCGGGACAGGGGGCGAATCAGCCCCAGCATTTT
CDR3aa: CASSPSGQGANQPQHF
v_gene: TRBV18
j_gene: TRBJ1-5
d_gene: TRBD1
abundance: NA

CDR3nt: TGTGCCAGCAGCGGACAACGTTCGGAAGGGTCCGGAAACACCATATATTTT
CDR3aa: CASSGQRSEGSGNTIYF
v_gene: TRBV5-6
j_gene: TRBJ1-3
d_gene: NA
abundance: NA

CDR3nt: TGTGCCAGCAGTTACTCGCGGACAGGTAGTAACTATGGCTACACCTTC
CDR3aa: CASSYSRTGSNYGYTF
v_gene: TRBV6-5
j_gene: TRBJ1-2
d_gene: TRBD1
abundance: NA

CDR3nt: TGTGCCAGCAGCCTAGGGACAGGGAACTACAATGAGCAGTTCTTC
CDR3aa: CASSLGTGNYNEQFF
v_gene: TRBV14
j_gene: TRBJ2-1
d_gene: TRBD1
abundance: once

CDR3nt: TGTGCCAGCAGTCACCGGTCGAGGGTCACAGGGAACTACGAGCAGTACTTC
CDR3aa: CASSHRSRVTGNYEQYF
v_gene: TRBV28
j_gene: TRBJ2-7
d_gene: NA
abundance: NA

CDR3nt: TGTGCCTGGAGTGAGGGGGAGATTGGAGAAAAACTGTTTTTT
CDR3aa: CAWSEGEIGEKLFF
v_gene: TRBV30
j_gene: TRBJ1-4
d_gene: NA
abundance: NA

CDR3nt: TGTGCCAGCAGCTTGAATCCGACCGGGGGCGAGCAGTACTTC
CDR3aa: CASSLNPTGGEQYF
v_gene: TRBV9
j_gene: TRBJ2-7
d_gene: NA
abundance: NA

CDR3nt: TGTGCCAGCAGCTTAGCGCCCGGGAATACCAAAAACATTCAGTACTTC
CDR3aa: CASSLAPGNTKNIQYF
v_gene: TRBV7-2
j_gene: TRBJ2-4
d_gene: NA
abundance: few

CDR3nt: TGTGCCAGCTCACCAGGGGCGGCTAGCAATCAGCCCCAGCATTTT
CDR3aa: CASSPGAASNQPQHF
v_gene: TRBV18
j_gene: TRBJ1-5
d_gene: NA
abundance: NA

CDR3nt: TGTGCCAGCAGCTCCGGGACAGGGTTGAATTCACCCCTCCACTTT
CDR3aa: CASSSGTGLNSPLHF
v_gene: TRBV7-9
j_gene: TRBJ1-6
d_gene: TRBD1
abundance: once

CDR3nt: TGCGCCAGCAGCTTGGTTCGGGGAAACTACGAGCAGTACTTC
CDR3aa: CASSLVRGNYEQYF
v_gene: TRBV5-1
j_gene: TRBJ2-7
d_gene: NA
abundance: NA

CDR3nt: TGTGCCAGCAGCATCAGGACAGGGCAAGAGACCCAGTACTTC
CDR3aa: CASSIRTGQETQYF
v_gene: TRBV7-2
j_gene: TRBJ2-5
d_gene: TRBD1
abundance: NA